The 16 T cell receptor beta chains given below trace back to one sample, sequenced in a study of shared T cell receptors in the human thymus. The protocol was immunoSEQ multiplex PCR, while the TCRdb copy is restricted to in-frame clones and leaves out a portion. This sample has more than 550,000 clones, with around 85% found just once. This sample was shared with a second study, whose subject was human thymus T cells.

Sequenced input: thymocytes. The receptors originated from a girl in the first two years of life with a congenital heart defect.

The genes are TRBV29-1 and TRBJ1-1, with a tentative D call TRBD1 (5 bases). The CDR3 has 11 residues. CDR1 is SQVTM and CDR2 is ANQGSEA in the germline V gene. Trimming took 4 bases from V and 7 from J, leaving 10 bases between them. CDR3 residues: CSVGGADEAFF. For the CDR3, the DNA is TGCAGCGTTGGTGGGGCAGATGAAGCTTTCTTT.

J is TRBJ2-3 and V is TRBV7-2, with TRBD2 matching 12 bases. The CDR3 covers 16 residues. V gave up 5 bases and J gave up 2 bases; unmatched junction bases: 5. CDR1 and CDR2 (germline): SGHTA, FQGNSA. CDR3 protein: CASSAGLAGITDTQYF. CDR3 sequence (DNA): TGTGCCAGCAGCGCCGGACTAGCGGGGATCACAGATACGCAGTATTTT.

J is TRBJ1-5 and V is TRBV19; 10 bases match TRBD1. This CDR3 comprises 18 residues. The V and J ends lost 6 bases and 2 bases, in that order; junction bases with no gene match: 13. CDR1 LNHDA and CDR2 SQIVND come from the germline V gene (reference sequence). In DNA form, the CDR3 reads TGTGCCAGTAGCTCTGACAGGGGGCTGTTTGGGGGCAATCAGCCCCAGCATTTT. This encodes CASSSDRGLFGGNQPQHF.

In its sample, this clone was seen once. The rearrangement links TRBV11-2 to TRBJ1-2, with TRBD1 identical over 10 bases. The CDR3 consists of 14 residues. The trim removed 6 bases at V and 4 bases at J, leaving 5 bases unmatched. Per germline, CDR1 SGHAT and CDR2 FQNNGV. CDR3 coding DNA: TGTGCCAGCAGACCGGACAGGGGGGGCTATGGCTACACCTTC. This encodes CASRPDRGGYGYTF.

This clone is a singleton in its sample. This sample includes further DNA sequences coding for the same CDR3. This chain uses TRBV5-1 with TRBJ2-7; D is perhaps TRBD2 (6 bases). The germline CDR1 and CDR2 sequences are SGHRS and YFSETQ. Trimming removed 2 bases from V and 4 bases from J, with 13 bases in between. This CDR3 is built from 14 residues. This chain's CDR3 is CASSLGGAGYEQYF. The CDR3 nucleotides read TGCGCCAGCAGCTTAGGAGGGGCGGGGTACGAGCAGTACTTC.

CDR3: CASSIGDMRVWSPDSRQSTDTQYF. CDR3 nucleotides: TGTGCCAGTAGTATAGGGGATATGAGGGTATGGTCTCCGGACAGCCGACAGAGCACAGATACGCAGTATTTT. J is TRBJ2-3 and V is TRBV19; the D gene is possibly TRBD1 (6 bases). The CDR3 is 24 amino acids. Germline-derived CDR1 and CDR2 are LNHDA and SQIVND (reference sequence). V lost 1 base to trimming and J lost 0 bases, with 35 bases between them.

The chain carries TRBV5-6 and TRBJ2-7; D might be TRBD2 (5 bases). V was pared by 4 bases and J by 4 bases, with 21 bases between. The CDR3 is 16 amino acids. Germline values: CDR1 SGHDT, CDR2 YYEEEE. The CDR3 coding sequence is TGTGCCAGCAGCCCGACACACCGGGAACAATTTTACGAGCAGTACTTC. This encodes CASSPTHREQFYEQYF.

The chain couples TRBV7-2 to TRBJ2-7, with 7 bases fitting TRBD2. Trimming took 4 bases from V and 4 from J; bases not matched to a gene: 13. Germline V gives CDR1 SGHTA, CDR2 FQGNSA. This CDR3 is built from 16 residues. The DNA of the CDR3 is TGTGCCAGCAGCTCCATCTTCAGCGGGGTTGAATACGAGCAGTACTTC. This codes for CASSSIFSGVEYEQYF.

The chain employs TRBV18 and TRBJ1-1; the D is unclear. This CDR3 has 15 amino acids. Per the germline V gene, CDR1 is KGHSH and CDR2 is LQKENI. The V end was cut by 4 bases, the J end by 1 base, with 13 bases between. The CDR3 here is CASSRIANKNTEAFF. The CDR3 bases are TGTGCCAGCTCACGCATAGCAAACAAGAACACTGAAGCTTTCTTT.

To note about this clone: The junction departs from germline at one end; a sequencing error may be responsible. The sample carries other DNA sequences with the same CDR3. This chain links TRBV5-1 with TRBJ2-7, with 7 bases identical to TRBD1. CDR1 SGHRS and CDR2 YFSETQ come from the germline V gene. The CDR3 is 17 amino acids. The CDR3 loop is CASSLGPDRVSSYEQYF. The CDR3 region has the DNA TGCGCCAGCAGCTTGGGGCCTGACAGGGTGAGCTCCTACGAACAGTACTTC. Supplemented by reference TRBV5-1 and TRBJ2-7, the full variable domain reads KAGVTQTPRYLIKTRGQQVTLSCSPISGHRSVSWYQQTPGQGLQFLFEYFSETQRNKGNFPGRFSGRQFSNSRSEMNVSTLELGDSALYLCASSLGPDRVSSYEQYFGPGTRLTVT.

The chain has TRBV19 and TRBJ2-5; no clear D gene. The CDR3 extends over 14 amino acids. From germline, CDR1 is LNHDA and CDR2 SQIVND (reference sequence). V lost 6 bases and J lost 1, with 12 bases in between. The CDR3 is CASSWRAGQETQYF. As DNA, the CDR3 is TGTGCCAGTAGCTGGCGAGCAGGCCAAGAGACCCAGTACTTC.

CDR3 in amino acids: CASGFDAYGYTF. In DNA form, the CDR3 reads TGTGCTAGTGGTTTTGATGCGTATGGCTACACCTTC. The chain joins TRBV12-5 to TRBJ1-2; D is ambiguous. The V gene's germline CDR1 is LGHNT and CDR2 FRNRAP. V shed 3 bases and J shed 5 bases, with 7 bases lying between them. CDR3 length equals 12 residues.

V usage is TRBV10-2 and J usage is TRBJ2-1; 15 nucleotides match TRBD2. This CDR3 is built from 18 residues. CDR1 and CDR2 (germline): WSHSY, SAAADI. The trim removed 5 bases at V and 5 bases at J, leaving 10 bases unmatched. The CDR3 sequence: CASSQGLAGGRLDNEQFF. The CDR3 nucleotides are TGCGCCAGCAGTCAGGGACTAGCGGGGGGTAGGTTGGACAATGAGCAGTTCTTC.

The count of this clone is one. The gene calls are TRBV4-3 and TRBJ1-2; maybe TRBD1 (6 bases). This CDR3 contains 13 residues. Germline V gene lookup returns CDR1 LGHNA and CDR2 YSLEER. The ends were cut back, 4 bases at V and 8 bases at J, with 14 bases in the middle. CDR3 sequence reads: CASSPGERAGYTF. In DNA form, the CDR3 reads TGCGCCAGCAGCCCAGGGGAGAGGGCCGGCTACACCTTC.

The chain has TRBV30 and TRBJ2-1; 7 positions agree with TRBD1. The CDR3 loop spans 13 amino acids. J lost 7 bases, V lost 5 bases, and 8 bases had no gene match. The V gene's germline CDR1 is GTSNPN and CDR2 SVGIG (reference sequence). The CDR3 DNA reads TGTGCCTGGCTCAACAGGGGCGAGAATGAGCAGTTCTTC. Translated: CAWLNRGENEQFF.

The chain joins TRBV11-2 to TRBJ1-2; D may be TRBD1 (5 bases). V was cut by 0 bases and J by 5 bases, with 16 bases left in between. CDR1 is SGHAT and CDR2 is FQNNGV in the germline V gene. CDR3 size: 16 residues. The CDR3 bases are TGTGCCAGCAGCTTAGACCGGGTACAGGTCGAATATGGCTACACCTTC. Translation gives CASSLDRVQVEYGYTF.